This TCR beta chain is from a study of blood T cell repertoires in COVID-19. Study context: T cells, B-cell-depleted T cells, or PBMCs provided the cDNA or gDNA that served as material.

Only a few counts were recorded for this clone. The sample has other DNA sequences that encode this CDR3 too. The assay was immunoSEQ multiplex PCR, and TCRdb's table has in-frame clones only and misses some. This sample has under 350,000 clones; around 85% occur once, and the top ten carry 11%. The source material was peripheral blood. This clonotype was obtained from a woman between 65 and 79 years old with acute or convalescent COVID-19.

In nucleotides, the CDR3 is TGCGCCAGCAGCACTGGACAGGGGAACACCGGGGAGCTGTTTTTT. Protein sequence: CASSTGQGNTGELFF. J is TRBJ2-2 and V is TRBV5-1; the match to TRBD1 covers 8 bases. CDR3 length: 15 amino acids. V dropped 4 bases and J dropped 1; count of bases not matched to a gene: 3. From germline, CDR1 is SGHRS and CDR2 YFSETQ.